The text below deals with one TCR beta chain. This clone was recorded once. It lacks a known antigen. No per-base quality is available; no much larger clone lies one base away. The data were obtained in a study of blood T cell repertoires in COVID-19 (dated by TCRdb to 2018 to 2021). A note on the overall study: Samples covering the acute and convalescent phases of COVID-19 were provided by collaborators in the United States, Italy and Spain. The repertoires were made available in a free public database intended to serve as a resource for research on the immune response to SARS-CoV-2. Where available, HLA class I and class II types were taken from metadata supplied by the sample provider and were not determined by assay-based typing. Samples came from the ongoing ImmuneRACE study (first 160 participants) plus 1,254 subjects from 6 global collaborators. Sample metadata almost always included a de-identified subject ID, COVID-19 status, age in years and sex. The dataset comprised deeply sampled blood TCRbeta repertoires from subjects exposed to, actively infected with, or recovered from COVID-19. The prospective study material was composed of cDNA or gDNA derived from T cells, B-cell-depleted T cells, or PBMCs.

Broad study findings and their caveats: Clinical and demographic metadata were provided uncurated, with the amount varying by source and participant.

Another Seattle source contributed samples from volunteer blood donors who had recovered from COVID-19. Each collaborating institution followed its own protocols to collect whole blood in K2EDTA tubes. For TCRbeta analysis, collaborators shipped samples in one of three forms: frozen whole blood, isolated PBMCs, or DNA extracted from either of those sample types. TCRbeta CDR3 regions were amplified from genomic DNA using the immunoSEQ Assay, a bias-controlled multiplex PCR. Under the source paper's analysis protocol: Within the assay, amplification of reference gene primers was used to estimate how many nucleated cells each sample contained. To quantify the absolute abundance of each unique TCRbeta CDR3 rearrangement, sequence reads were collapsed and filtered. For each sample, productive Simpson clonality was calculated by taking the square root of Simpson's diversity index across productive rearrangements. In its TCRdb copy, this immuneACCESS table keeps in-frame sequences only and misses some clones. Where compared with another copy, unresolved V genes explain less than half of these, and the others have no known cause. The V and J calls and clone size are taken from that table; D and trimming were inferred from the DNA. The sample table holds roughly 250,000 clones, of which roughly 87% were seen once. The ten largest clones capture around 7.8% of the sample.

Sequences were obtained from peripheral blood. The receptor was derived from a man aged 55 to 70 who had recovered from COVID-19.

For the CDR3, the sequence is CASSLGLPSTDTQYF. The nucleotide sequence reads as follows: TGTGCCAGCAGCTTAGGACTACCAAGCACAGATACGCAGTATTTT. The sequence joins TRBV7-9 to TRBJ2-3; TRBD2 is a weak D gene call, 5 bases matching. Counted from cysteine to phenylalanine, this CDR3 has 15 amino acids. The sequence is cut down to CDR3 DNA, 45 bases in frame from base 1. V drops 1 base and J drops 0 bases, leaving 8 bases in between. Looking up the germline V gene (reference sequence) yields CDR1 SEHNR and CDR2 FQNEAQ.